The 3 T cell receptor beta chains in this list originate from one sample, sequenced in a study of shared clonotypes between healthy human individuals. TCRdb keeps only in-frame clones here, not all; method: immunoSEQ multiplex PCR. The table has 600,000 to 750,000 clones, about 92% seen once; the top ten hold about 33%. Sequenced material: memory CD8+ T cells from PBMCs. Subset denoted: CD45RO+ cells pooled with CCR7-negative TemRA cells. These receptors came from a man aged 18 to 30 in good health. Some clones in this sample may be carry-over from other donors' samples.

This CDR3 is CASSSSGRGNSNEQFF. The CDR3 DNA is TGTGCCAGCAGCTCTAGCGGGAGGGGTAATAGCAATGAGCAGTTCTTC. The gene calls are TRBV7-6 and TRBJ2-1; TRBD2 matches 12 bases. Germline CDR1 reads SGHVS; CDR2 reads FNYEAQ. V gave up 4 bases and J gave up 6 bases; unmatched junction bases: 7. The length of the CDR3 is 16 residues.

This chain's CDR3 is CASSSGLAVAKNIQYF. DNA for the CDR3: TGCGCCAGCAGCTCGGGACTAGCGGTTGCCAAAAACATTCAGTACTTC. The rearrangement links TRBV5-1 to TRBJ2-4; TRBD2 matches at 11 bases. Germline CDR1 reads SGHRS; CDR2 reads YFSETQ. J lost 1 base, V lost 3 bases, and 3 bases had no gene match. The CDR3 runs to 16 residues.

The chain is built from TRBV7-9 and TRBJ1-5; 9 bases line up with TRBD1. After removal of 5 bases from V and 4 bases from J, the junction contained 9 bases not matched to a gene. CDR3 length: 16 amino acids. The V gene's germline CDR1 is SEHNR and CDR2 FQNEAQ (reference sequence). CDR3 sequence (DNA): TGTGCCAGCAGCCCCAACTCAGGGACAGGGAATCAGCCCCAGCATTTT. Protein product: CASSPNSGTGNQPQHF. The whole variable domain, filled in from reference TRBV7-9 and TRBJ1-5, reads DTGVSQNPRHKITKRGQNVTFRCDPISEHNRLYWYRQTLGQGPEFLTYFQNEAQLEKSRLLSDRFSAERPKGSFSTLEIQRTEQGDSAMYLCASSPNSGTGNQPQHFGDGTRLSIL.